This passage covers 16 T cell receptor beta chains from one sample sequenced in a study of blood T cell repertoires in COVID-19. Some clones are missing from TCRdb's copy, which holds only in-frame ones; the method was immunoSEQ multiplex PCR. The sample includes tens of thousands of clones, over 75% of them seen just once. Sequenced: peripheral blood. The receptors derive from a human donor in a cohort sampled during active COVID-19.

The gene calls are TRBV5-1 and TRBJ2-3; 9 bases are a match to TRBD2. The germline V gene encodes CDR1 SGHRS and CDR2 YFSETQ. V was pared by 4 bases and J by 6 bases, with 12 bases of the junction left unmatched. The CDR3 consists of 16 residues. The DNA for the CDR3 is TGCGCCAGCAGCCCCTATGGTAGCGGGAGCCCGGATACGCAGTATTTT. This encodes CASSPYGSGSPDTQYF.

The V gene is TRBV6-1, the J gene TRBJ2-7; a weak D match, TRBD2 (7 bases). The length of the CDR3 is 14 residues. The V gene's germline CDR1 is MNHNS and CDR2 SASEGT. V lost 2 bases and J lost 2, with 10 bases in between. The CDR3 nucleotides are TGTGCCAGCAGTGAATGGGGGGGGCCCTACGAGCAGTACTTC. Protein: CASSEWGGPYEQYF.

This chain uses TRBV19 with TRBJ2-1; 7 bases fit TRBD1. Germline lookup yields CDR1 LNHDA and CDR2 SQIVND (reference sequence). The CDR3 spans 13 residues. Trimming cost V 5 bases and J 3 bases; bases outside gene matches: 1. CDR3 sequence: CASSWDSYNEQFF. The CDR3 coding sequence is TGTGCCAGTAGTTGGGACAGCTACAATGAGCAGTTCTTC.

The chain recombines TRBV5-7 with TRBJ1-4, with D perhaps TRBD1 (6 bases). TRBV5-7 is flagged as an ORF with uncertain function. The V gene lost 0 bases and the J gene lost 6 bases, with 9 bases spanning the gap. The length of the CDR3 is 14 residues. The CDR3 region is CASSLVGAHEKLFF. DNA of the CDR3: TGTGCCAGCAGCTTGGTGGGGGCGCATGAAAAACTGTTTTTT.

The V gene is TRBV11-2, the J gene TRBJ2-5; 8 positions match TRBD2. Looked up from germline, CDR1 is SGHAT and CDR2 is FQNNGV. This CDR3 is 13 amino acids long. The ends lost 5 bases at V and 5 bases at J; junction bases unmatched: 4. CDR3 nucleotides: TGTGCCAGCAGCGCCTCTAGCGGGGAGACCCAGTACTTC. This encodes CASSASSGETQYF.

The chain has TRBV6-5 and TRBJ1-2; no clear D. The CDR3 consists of 11 residues. Per the germline V gene, CDR1 is MNHEY and CDR2 is SVGAGI. V was pared by 8 bases and J by 2 bases, with 6 bases between. CDR3 residues: CASGLNYGYTF. The DNA of the CDR3 is TGTGCCAGCGGGCTCAACTATGGCTACACCTTC.

The chain links TRBV9 to TRBJ2-2; perhaps TRBD1 as D (6 bases). The CDR3 extends over 13 amino acids. Germline V gene lookup returns CDR1 SGDLS and CDR2 YYNGEE. The V and J ends lost 2 bases and 6 bases respectively, with 8 bases between them. For the CDR3, the DNA is TGTGCCAGCAGCGTCAGACAGGCCGGGGAGCTGTTTTTT. It codes for CASSVRQAGELFF. The full variable domain, in which reference TRBV9 and TRBJ2-2 provide the parts outside the CDR3, is DSGVTQTPKHLITATGQRVTLRCSPRSGDLSVYWYQQSLDQGLQFLIQYYNGEERAKGNILERFSAQQFPDLHSELNLSSLELGDSALYFCASSVRQAGELFFGEGSRLTVL.

CDR3: CSVAPGGEQFF. CDR3 DNA sequence: TGCAGCGTTGCCCCAGGGGGTGAGCAGTTCTTC. The chain uses TRBV29-1 and TRBJ2-1; the match to TRBD1 covers 7 bases. The length of the CDR3 is 11 residues. Unmatched junction bases numbered 3, after V lost 4 bases and J lost 9 bases. CDR1 is SQVTM, CDR2 ANQGSEA, per germline.

The chain uses TRBV7-2 and TRBJ2-5; D is unresolved. The CDR3 consists of 13 residues. Deletions cut 2 bases from V and 5 bases from J, with 9 bases between. CDR1 is SGHTA, CDR2 FQGNSA, per germline. CDR3 region: CASSLRSRETQYF. Written as DNA, the CDR3 is TGTGCCAGCAGCTTACGATCTAGGGAGACCCAGTACTTC.

This clone was observed a handful of times. The CDR3 sequence: CASSRDGYTF. The CDR3, as DNA: TGTGCCAGCAGCCGGGATGGCTACACCTTC. The rearrangement uses TRBV11-2 and TRBJ1-2; D is ambiguous. V was trimmed by 5 bases and J by 6 bases, leaving 4 bases between them. The CDR3 runs 10 residues. CDR1 and CDR2 (germline): SGHAT, FQNNGV.

The rearrangement joins TRBV4-2 to TRBJ2-7; 9 bases fit TRBD2. This CDR3 has 16 residues. The trim removed 3 bases at V and 0 bases at J, leaving 6 bases unmatched. Germline lookup yields CDR1 LGHNA and CDR2 YNFKEQ. The CDR3 DNA reads as TGTGCCAGCAGCCAGAGTAGCGGGGGTTACTCCTACGAGCAGTACTTC. This sequence encodes CASSQSSGGYSYEQYF.

The chain employs TRBV19 and TRBJ2-5; 9 nucleotides match TRBD1. The CDR3 is made up of 16 amino acids. Looked up from germline, CDR1 is LNHDA and CDR2 is SQIVND (reference sequence). With V trimmed by 5 bases and J by 2 bases, 9 bases remained unmatched. The CDR3 spells CASSVGTGPIQETQYF. The CDR3 nucleotides read TGTGCCAGTAGTGTGGGGACAGGGCCGATACAAGAGACCCAGTACTTC.

The rearrangement uses TRBV27 and TRBJ2-7; weak D call: TRBD1 (5 bases). The CDR3 has 13 amino acids. Germline lookup yields CDR1 MNHEY and CDR2 SMNVEV (reference sequence). The germline V and J ends were trimmed by 5 bases and 4 bases, with 12 bases remaining between them. In nucleotides, the CDR3 is TGTGCCAGCAGTATTAGGGGTTATTACGAGCAGTACTTC. Protein product: CASSIRGYYEQYF.

The genes are TRBV4-2 and TRBJ2-1; no firm D call. This CDR3 is built from 15 residues. Deletions cut 4 bases from V and 5 bases from J, with 15 bases between. Germline CDR1 LGHNA, CDR2 YNFKEQ. CDR3 region: CASSPEFGRHNEQFF. The CDR3 DNA follows: TGTGCCAGCAGCCCAGAATTTGGGCGCCACAATGAGCAGTTCTTC.

The sample holds one count of this clone. This chain joins TRBV7-8 and TRBJ2-7; D unclear. The CDR3 has 11 residues. Germline CDR1 and CDR2: SGHVS and FQNEAQ. V was trimmed by 5 bases and J by 4 bases, leaving 6 bases between them. The CDR3 region is CASSHGYEQYF. In nucleotides, the CDR3 is TGTGCCAGCAGCCACGGGTACGAGCAGTACTTC.

The rearrangement links TRBV11-2 to TRBJ1-1, with D uncertain. V was clipped by 2 bases and J by 0 bases, with 10 bases between them. Looked up from germline, CDR1 is SGHAT and CDR2 is FQNNGV. The CDR3 has 15 amino acids. CDR3 sequence reads: CASSLILALNTEAFF. The CDR3 DNA reads as TGTGCCAGCAGCTTAATCCTGGCCCTGAACACTGAAGCTTTCTTT.